This record looks at one T cell receptor beta chain sequence and its context. The sample comes from a study of OX40 agonist ivuxolimab in advanced cancers. Across the study: It was ivuxolimab, an agonistic anti-OX40 (CD134) antibody, that patients were treated with. Patients with prior anti-PD-1, anti-PD-L1 or anti-CTLA-4 therapy were eligible; less than 50% had some.

TCRdb's copy holds only in-frame clones and misses some; the assay was immunoSEQ multiplex PCR. In the table there are 35,000 to 40,000 clones, around 80% of which are singletons. The receptor's source is an adult with an advanced solid tumor such as melanoma, head and neck, liver or kidney cancer. The specimen was CD4+ or CD8+ T cells sorted from blood, collected in a trial of the OX40 agonist ivuxolimab.

CDR3 DNA sequence: TGTGCCTGGAGTTCCGGGACAGTCTATGAAAAACTGTTTTTT. It translates to CAWSSGTVYEKLFF. V is TRBV30 and J is TRBJ1-4; 7 bases map to TRBD1. The V and J ends lost 2 bases and 6 bases, in that order; junction bases with no gene match: 6. CDR1 and CDR2 from the germline V gene are GTSNPN and SVGIG (reference sequence). This CDR3 spans 14 amino acids.